These T cell receptor beta chains were read from a single sample in a study of control samples from healthy donors and cancer patients. Libraries were prepared by immunoSEQ multiplex PCR; TCRdb keeps only in-frame clonotypes and omits some of them. The sample consists of 120,000 to 150,000 clones, roughly 90% of them appearing once. Sequenced input: blood. These receptors originate from a man aged 25 to 40 in good health. The CDR3 runs from the conserved cysteine through the conserved F or W. The D gene is left open where the match is weak. For some rows the clone size is stated as once, few or many, or as a class when expanded; others skip it.

v_call	j_call	d_call	clone_size	cdr3_aa	cdr3_nt
TRBV11-2	TRBJ2-7	.	.	CASSLEPYEQYF	TGTGCCAGCAGCTTGGAACCCTACGAGCAGTACTTC
TRBV9	TRBJ2-3	.	.	CASSAEGWGNTDTQYF	TGTGCCAGCAGCGCCGAGGGATGGGGGAACACAGATACGCAGTATTTT
TRBV6-5	TRBJ2-5	.	.	CASSHVPGTETQYF	TGTGCCAGCAGTCACGTCCCGGGGACCGAGACCCAGTACTTC
TRBV18	TRBJ2-2	.	.	CASSPQNTGELFF	TGTGCCAGCTCACCACAAAACACCGGGGAGCTGTTTTTT
TRBV7-6	TRBJ2-3	.	once	CASSSPLDGTSTDTQYF	TGTGCCAGCAGCTCACCCCTGGACGGAACTAGCACAGATACGCAGTATTTT
TRBV28	TRBJ2-5	TRBD2	.	CASSSSGRETQYF	TGTGCCAGCAGCAGTAGCGGGAGGGAGACCCAGTACTTC
TRBV28	TRBJ1-2	TRBD1	.	CASSLGDRVYGYTF	TGTGCCAGCAGTTTAGGGGACAGGGTCTATGGCTACACCTTC
TRBV7-9	TRBJ2-7	.	.	CASSLASAEQYF	TGTGCCAGCAGCTTAGCCAGCGCCGAGCAGTACTTC
TRBV28	TRBJ2-7	TRBD1	.	CASSWQGARSGEQYF	TGTGCCAGCAGTTGGCAGGGGGCTCGTTCCGGCGAGCAGTACTTC
TRBV20-1	TRBJ1-2	.	.	CSASGAGANYGYTF	TGCAGTGCTAGTGGGGCAGGGGCTAACTATGGCTACACCTTC
TRBV5-1	TRBJ2-1	TRBD2	.	CASSLLASYNEQFF	TGCGCCAGCAGCTTACTAGCGTCCTACAATGAGCAGTTCTTC
TRBV21-1	TRBJ1-5	.	.	CASSIMTGPFGFTQPQHF	TGTGCCAGCAGCATAATGACAGGGCCCTTTGGGTTCACTCAGCCCCAGCATTTT
TRBV6-5	TRBJ1-2	TRBD1	.	CASSRQGNYGYTF	TGTGCCAGCAGTCGACAGGGGAACTATGGCTACACCTTC
TRBV25-1	TRBJ2-7	.	many	CASSPRGGYEQYF	TGTGCCAGCAGCCCTAGAGGGGGGTACGAGCAGTACTTC
TRBV29-1	TRBJ2-7	.	.	CSVTVTSPYEQYF	TGCAGCGTGACCGTGACTAGTCCCTACGAGCAGTACTTC
TRBV6-5	TRBJ1-1	.	.	CASCLSSLNTEAFF	TGTGCCAGCTGCTTGTCCTCTTTAAACACTGAAGCTTTCTTT
TRBV6-2/TRBV6-3	TRBJ2-7	.	.	CASSYSRSGRTPYEQYF	TGTGCCAGCAGTTACTCGAGGTCGGGACGAACCCCCTACGAGCAGTACTTC
TRBV13	TRBJ1-4	.	.	CASTSYTTNEKLFF	TGTGCCAGCACCTCCTACACAACTAATGAAAAACTGTTTTTT
TRBV5-8	TRBJ2-7	.	.	CASSFDEPEQYF	TGTGCCAGCAGCTTTGATGAGCCCGAGCAGTACTTC
TRBV30	TRBJ2-2	TRBD1	.	CACPPGTGNTGELFF	TGTGCCTGCCCTCCCGGGACAGGGAACACCGGGGAGCTGTTTTTT
TRBV5-1	TRBJ2-5	.	few	CASSLGLGAGETQYF	TGCGCCAGCAGCTTGGGGCTGGGGGCGGGTGAGACCCAGTACTTC
TRBV9	TRBJ2-7	TRBD2	.	CASSVGGTSLWDEQYF	TGTGCCAGCAGCGTAGGGGGGACTAGCCTCTGGGACGAGCAGTACTTC
TRBV6-1	TRBJ1-4	.	.	CASSEAWGSTNEKLFF	TGTGCCAGCAGTGAAGCTTGGGGCTCAACTAATGAAAAACTGTTTTTT
TRBV5-1	TRBJ2-7	.	.	CASSSVSVLLHEQYF	TGCGCCAGCAGCTCTGTCAGCGTTCTCCTACACGAGCAGTACTTC
TRBV5-6	TRBJ1-1	.	.	CASSLPGVSEAFF	TGTGCCAGCAGCTTGCCGGGGGTATCTGAAGCTTTCTTT
TRBV7-8	TRBJ1-4	TRBD1	few	CASRFDRGSNEKLFF	TGTGCCAGCAGATTTGACAGGGGGTCTAATGAAAAACTGTTTTTT
TRBV11-3	TRBJ2-7	TRBD1	.	CASRDRQGEGAEQYF	TGTGCCAGCAGAGACAGACAGGGTGAGGGGGCCGAGCAGTACTTC
TRBV4-1	TRBJ2-1	.	.	CASSQPEVGEQFF	TGCGCCAGCAGCCAACCCGAAGTTGGTGAGCAGTTCTTC
TRBV18	TRBJ1-3	.	.	CASSPPGGNSGNTIYF	TGTGCCAGCTCACCACCCGGGGGTAACTCTGGAAACACCATATATTTT
TRBV28	TRBJ2-1	.	.	CASSLRNSYNEQFF	TGTGCCAGCAGTTTGCGGAACTCCTACAATGAGCAGTTCTTC
TRBV28	TRBJ1-2	.	.	CASSFWGQVRDYGYTF	TGTGCCAGCAGTTTTTGGGGACAAGTAAGAGACTATGGCTACACCTTC
TRBV2	TRBJ2-2	TRBD1	.	CASRTGQGDTGELFF	TGTGCCAGCAGGACGGGACAGGGGGACACCGGGGAGCTGTTTTTT
TRBV6-1	TRBJ2-2	.	once	CASSELQNTGELFF	TGTGCCAGCAGTGAATTGCAAAACACCGGGGAGCTGTTTTTT
TRBV13	TRBJ2-7	TRBD2	.	CASSLQSGSWYEQYF	TGTGCCAGCAGCTTACAGAGCGGGAGTTGGTACGAGCAGTACTTC
TRBV4-1	TRBJ2-5	.	.	CASSQWQTETQYF	TGCGCCAGCAGCCAATGGCAGACAGAGACCCAGTACTTC
TRBV28	TRBJ1-2	.	.	CASRDNTGLNGYTF	TGTGCCAGCAGAGATAACACAGGACTCAATGGCTACACCTTC
TRBV11-3	TRBJ1-2	.	.	CASSSTSDSYGYTF	TGTGCCAGCAGCTCAACATCTGACAGCTATGGCTACACCTTC
TRBV5-1	TRBJ2-3	.	.	CASSLARAGTDTQYF	TGCGCCAGCAGCTTGGCGAGGGCCGGCACAGATACGCAGTATTTT
TRBV14	TRBJ2-3	.	.	CASSPRVSGTDTQYF	TGTGCCAGCAGCCCCCGCGTTTCAGGCACAGATACGCAGTATTTT
TRBV7-9	TRBJ1-2	.	.	CASSFQAGGYTF	TGTGCCAGCAGCTTTCAAGCAGGCGGCTACACCTTC
TRBV6-2/TRBV6-3	TRBJ1-5	TRBD1	.	CASSYGQGEGHINQPQHF	TGTGCCAGCAGTTACGGGCAGGGGGAGGGGCACATCAATCAGCCCCAGCATTTT
TRBV15	TRBJ2-5	.	.	CATSRDRIGGAETQYF	TGTGCCACCAGCAGAGATCGGATTGGAGGGGCAGAGACCCAGTACTTC
TRBV7-3	TRBJ2-2	.	once	CASRRQPNTGELFF	TGTGCCAGCAGGCGACAGCCCAACACCGGGGAGCTGTTTTTT
TRBV6-4	TRBJ2-2	TRBD2	.	CASSDGIAGDTGELFF	TGTGCCAGCAGTGACGGTATAGCGGGGGACACCGGGGAGCTGTTTTTT
TRBV11-2	TRBJ2-3	TRBD1	.	CASSLDHRGIDTQYF	TGTGCCAGCAGCTTAGATCACAGGGGAATAGATACGCAGTATTTT
TRBV27	TRBJ1-5	.	.	CASSSWALGQGPQHF	TGTGCCAGCAGCTCATGGGCCTTGGGTCAGGGGCCCCAGCATTTT
TRBV19	TRBJ1-2	TRBD1	.	CASSVDLAGTVYGYTF	TGTGCCAGTAGTGTGGATTTGGCCGGGACAGTCTATGGCTACACCTTC
TRBV9	TRBJ1-1	.	.	CASSVVQAVGTEAFF	TGTGCCAGCAGCGTAGTTCAGGCGGTGGGCACTGAAGCTTTCTTT
TRBV30	TRBJ2-7	.	.	CAWKFGRESYEQYF	TGTGCCTGGAAGTTCGGTCGGGAGTCCTACGAGCAGTACTTC
TRBV7-3	TRBJ2-7	TRBD1	.	CASSSPPDREQYF	TGTGCCAGCAGCTCCCCCCCGGACAGGGAGCAGTACTTC
TRBV3-1/TRBV3-2	TRBJ2-1	.	.	CASSQDPRTDNEQFF	TGTGCCAGCAGCCAAGACCCCCGCACAGACAATGAGCAGTTCTTC
TRBV2	TRBJ1-2	TRBD1	.	CASSSGTGGYGYTF	TGTGCCAGCAGTTCCGGGACAGGGGGCTATGGCTACACCTTC
TRBV7-2	TRBJ2-1	.	.	CASSSPRSYNEQFF	TGTGCCAGCAGCTCCCCCCGCTCCTACAATGAGCAGTTCTTC